This entry lists 17 T cell receptor beta chains sequenced from one sample in a study of blood T cell repertoires in COVID-19. Clones were read by immunoSEQ multiplex PCR, and TCRdb kept only the in-frame ones, dropping some. In the table there are 130,000 to 150,000 clones, roughly 80% of which are singletons. The material sequenced was peripheral blood. These receptor sequences come from a human donor in a cohort sampled during active COVID-19.

This chain uses TRBV4-3 with TRBJ2-4; D gene unclear. Trimming removed 0 bases from V and 6 bases from J, with 6 bases in between. The CDR3 runs to 13 residues. Germline loops: CDR1 LGHNA, CDR2 YSLEER. The CDR3 here is CASSQDRVNIQYF. The CDR3, as DNA: TGCGCCAGCAGCCAAGATCGGGTAAACATTCAGTACTTC.

The chain is built from TRBV7-3 and TRBJ2-3; D perhaps matches TRBD2 (6 bases). From germline, CDR1 is SGHTA and CDR2 FQGTGA. The CDR3 has 16 amino acids. V was cut by 2 bases and J by 3 bases, with 15 bases left in between. The CDR3 bases are TGTGCCAGCAGCTTAGTGGGGGGATCTAGGACAGATACGCAGTATTTT. This encodes CASSLVGGSRTDTQYF.

The rearrangement uses TRBV10-3 and TRBJ1-1; TRBD1 aligns across 7 bases. This CDR3 comprises 15 residues. V lost 6 bases, J lost 1 base, and 8 bases stayed unmatched. Germline V gene data show CDR1 as ENHRY and CDR2 as SYGVKD. This chain's CDR3 is CAIREQTGRNTEAFF. The CDR3, as DNA: TGTGCCATCAGGGAACAGACAGGGAGGAACACTGAAGCTTTCTTT.

The V and J genes are TRBV6-4 and TRBJ2-2; TRBD1 matches 7 bases. With V trimmed by 3 bases and J by 5 bases, 6 bases remained unmatched. This CDR3 contains 15 residues. The germline gives CDR1 MRHNA, CDR2 SNTAGT. CDR3 in amino acids: CASSEGDRETGELFF. The CDR3 bases are TGTGCCAGCAGTGAGGGGGACAGAGAAACCGGGGAGCTGTTTTTT.

Here the CDR3 DNA reads TGTGCCAGCAGCCCCGTCGTATACGAGCAGTACTTC. This encodes CASSPVVYEQYF. This rearrangement joins TRBV12-3 or TRBV12-4 to TRBJ2-7; D is unclear. The CDR3 covers 12 residues. Trimming pared 6 bases from V and 4 bases from J, leaving 10 bases between.

CDR3 DNA: TGTGCCAGCAGTGAGCGGGGGGTTTACACCGGGGAGCTGTTTTTT. It yields the protein CASSERGVYTGELFF. The rearrangement joins TRBV2 to TRBJ2-2; 8 positions agree with TRBD2. The CDR3 is 15 amino acids. V trimming: 3 bases; J trimming: 3 bases; junction bases outside the gene matches: 3. Germline CDR1 is SNHLY and CDR2 is FYNNEI.

The rearrangement uses TRBV9 and TRBJ2-7; D is undetermined. Between the trimmed V and J ends, which lost 0 bases and 0 bases, there was a span of 7 bases. The CDR3 has 14 residues. Germline assignment: CDR1 SGDLS and CDR2 YYNGEE. CDR3 in amino acids: CASSVARGSYEQYF. CDR3 nucleotides: TGTGCCAGCAGCGTAGCTCGCGGCTCCTACGAGCAGTACTTC.

The CDR3 sequence is CASSPQGASLGGYTF. The CDR3 nucleotides are TGCGCCAGCAGCCCTCAGGGGGCAAGTTTAGGGGGCTACACCTTC. The V call is TRBV4-3, the J call TRBJ1-2; 8 bases are a match to TRBD1. Germline lookup yields CDR1 LGHNA and CDR2 YSLEER. Germline trimming cut 4 bases from V and 8 bases from J; bases unmatched to any gene: 12. The CDR3 sequence is 15 residues long.

The gene calls are TRBV6-4 and TRBJ1-6; the D gene is possibly TRBD1 (5 bases). The germline gives CDR1 MRHNA, CDR2 SNTAGT. Trimming took 7 bases from V and 7 from J, leaving 14 bases between them. The CDR3 runs to 14 residues. The CDR3 nucleotides are TGTGCCAGCATCTGTTTGACAGTCAATTCACCCCTCCACTTT. Amino acid sequence: CASICLTVNSPLHF.

CDR3: CASSQDGQVNYGYTF. CDR3 DNA sequence: TGCGCCAGCAGCCAAGATGGGCAGGTGAACTATGGCTACACCTTC. The rearrangement links TRBV4-3 to TRBJ1-2; D not resolved. Trimming took 0 bases from V and 2 from J, leaving 10 bases between them. CDR1 is LGHNA and CDR2 is YSLEER in the germline V gene. This CDR3 comprises 15 residues.

The chain combines TRBV7-9 with TRBJ1-2, with TRBD1 as a possible D gene (5 bases). V lost 5 bases and J 8 bases, leaving 18 bases between the germline ends. This CDR3 is 14 amino acids long. CDR1 SEHNR and CDR2 FQNEAQ come from the germline V gene (reference sequence). The CDR3 DNA reads as TGTGCCAGCAGCGCGGGACGGCTAGATGGCGGCTACACCTTC. Its translation is CASSAGRLDGGYTF. The variable domain in full, with the rest retrieved from reference TRBV7-9 and TRBJ1-2, is DTGVSQNPRHKITKRGQNVTFRCDPISEHNRLYWYRQTLGQGPEFLTYFQNEAQLEKSRLLSDRFSAERPKGSFSTLEIQRTEQGDSAMYLCASSAGRLDGGYTFGSGTRLTVV.

This rearrangement joins TRBV4-2 to TRBJ1-4; 10 nucleotides align to TRBD1. Unmatched junction bases numbered 0, after V lost 0 bases and J lost 5 bases. The germline gives CDR1 LGHNA, CDR2 YNFKEQ. This CDR3 contains 15 residues. The CDR3 loop reads CASSQEGQGNEKLFF. CDR3 bases: TGTGCCAGCAGCCAAGAGGGACAGGGGAATGAAAAACTGTTTTTT.

The chain employs TRBV12-5 and TRBJ2-7; a possible D gene is TRBD1 (6 bases). This CDR3 comprises 14 residues. Deletions cut 2 bases from V and 5 bases from J, with 13 bases between. Germline CDR1 and CDR2: LGHNT and FRNRAP. Here the CDR3 DNA reads TGTGCTAGTGGTTTGTCCCACAGGGCCCACGAGCAGTACTTC. This gives the protein CASGLSHRAHEQYF.

The chain is built from TRBV6-2 or TRBV6-3 and TRBJ2-1; D perhaps matches TRBD2 (5 bases). The germline gives CDR1 MNHEY, CDR2 SVGEGT. The CDR3 length is 15 residues. Trimming shortened V by 3 bases and J by 6 bases, and 15 bases separated the two germline ends. CDR3 in amino acids: CASSYVARRPNEQFF. The CDR3 bases are TGTGCCAGCAGTTATGTGGCTAGGAGGCCCAATGAGCAGTTCTTC.

V usage is TRBV6-6 and J usage is TRBJ1-1; 8 bases fit TRBD1. Trimming took 6 bases from V and 2 from J; bases not matched to a gene: 5. The CDR3 length is 14 residues. Germline lookup yields CDR1 MNHNY and CDR2 SVGAGI (reference sequence). The CDR3 DNA sequence: TGTGCCAGCAGCCCCACAGGGGGAAACACTGAAGCTTTCTTT. This translates into CASSPTGGNTEAFF.

The genes are TRBV6-5 and TRBJ1-1; TRBD1 aligns across 7 bases. Trimming cost V 6 bases and J 1 base; bases outside gene matches: 5. This CDR3 region has 14 residues. Germline V lookup: CDR1 MNHEY, CDR2 SVGAGI. Here the CDR3 DNA reads TGTGCCAGCAGACCGACAGGGACGAACACTGAAGCTTTCTTT. Protein: CASRPTGTNTEAFF.

This chain links TRBV18 with TRBJ2-3; TRBD2 matches at 7 bases. Germline CDR1 KGHSH, CDR2 LQKENI. J gave up 4 bases and V 4 bases, and 11 bases lay outside the gene matches. CDR3 length equals 16 residues. This CDR3 reads CASSQSRGTVADTQYF. The CDR3 DNA reads as TGTGCCAGCTCACAATCGCGGGGGACCGTCGCAGATACGCAGTATTTT.